This T cell receptor beta chain was retrieved from a study of blood T cells in healthy people across ages. Study observations and caveats: The study could not conclusively compare naive and antigen-experienced cells, given its unsorted PBMCs. Researchers deemed the diversity estimates from one million T cells underestimates.

This CDR3 comprises 19 residues. The germline V gene has CDR1 SQVTM and CDR2 ANQGSEA. V lost 5 bases and J lost 0; bases outside the gene matches: 13. Together with a sample-barcoded 5' primer, a J-beta primer mix was included in a second PCR lasting roughly 6 to 12 cycles. TCRdb called the 5' RACE reads again in MiXCR, with one record for every CDR3 protein. The sample holds 700,000 or so distinct CDR3 sequences, 22% seen once. Regarding this clonotype: What it binds is unknown.

J is TRBJ2-1 and V is TRBV29-1; 13 bases fit TRBD2. The clonotype comes from a man aged 65 to 85 in good health. The sample was blood. Written as DNA, the CDR3 is TGCAGCGTTCCTCCACCATTGACTAGCGGGGGGCTCTCCTACAATGAGCAGTTCTTC. It translates to CSVPPPLTSGGLSYNEQFF.